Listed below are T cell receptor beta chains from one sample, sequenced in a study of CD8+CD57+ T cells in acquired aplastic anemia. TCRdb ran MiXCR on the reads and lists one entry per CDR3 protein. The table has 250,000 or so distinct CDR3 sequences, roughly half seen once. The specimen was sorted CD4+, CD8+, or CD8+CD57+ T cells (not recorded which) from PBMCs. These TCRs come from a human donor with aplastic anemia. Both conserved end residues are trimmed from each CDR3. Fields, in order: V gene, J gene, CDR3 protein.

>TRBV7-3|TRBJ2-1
ASSQGLGHNEQF
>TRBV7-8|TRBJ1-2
ASSSGTGRYGHT
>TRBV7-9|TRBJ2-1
ASSLPWPWGEQF
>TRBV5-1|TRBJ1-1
ASSLGSWTGSSTEAF
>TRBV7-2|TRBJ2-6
ASSPTGGPSGANVLT
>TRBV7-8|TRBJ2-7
ASSFRDFKGLAWFSYEQY
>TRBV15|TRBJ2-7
ATSTRSRLGSYEQY
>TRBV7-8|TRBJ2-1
ASSSSDREEDGEQF
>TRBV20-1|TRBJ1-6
SARDRDSRKGNSPLH
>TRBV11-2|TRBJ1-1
ASSLAGVSYTEAF
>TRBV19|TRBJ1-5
ASLPTRGDLSPDQPQH